This TCR beta chain was retrieved from a study of blood T cell repertoires in COVID-19. The wider study: Researchers got acute and convalescent COVID-19 samples from the United States, Italy and Spain. PBMCs, B-cell-depleted T cells, or T cells were the source of the cDNA or gDNA that made up the material.

Germline V gene sequence: CDR1 SGHTA, CDR2 FQGNSA. Trimming pared 1 base from V and 4 bases from J, leaving 16 bases between. This CDR3 spans 16 amino acids. Generated by immunoSEQ multiplex PCR, the TCRdb table keeps only in-frame clones and is missing some. This table has hundreds of thousands of clones, about 86% appearing once. Source material: peripheral blood. This chain connects TRBV7-2 to TRBJ1-1, with unresolved D. This TCR was sampled from a man at least 80 years old with acute or convalescent COVID-19. The CDR3 protein is CASSLVRPNPGTEAFF. In DNA, the CDR3 is TGTGCCAGCAGCTTAGTCAGACCCAACCCGGGCACTGAAGCTTTCTTT.